The TCR beta chain under discussion was sequenced for a study of T cell responses to AZD1222 COVID-19 vaccine. Clones were read by immunoSEQ multiplex PCR, and TCRdb kept only the in-frame ones, dropping some. The data hold about 130,000 clones, with nearly 95% observed a single time. Germline lookup yields CDR1 LGHDT and CDR2 YNNKEL (reference sequence). The V gene end was trimmed by 0 bases and the J gene end by 3 bases; junction bases not matched to a gene: 4. The CDR3 covers 15 residues. This sequence joins TRBV3-1 (or the pseudogene TRBV3-2) and TRBJ1-2; 7 positions match TRBD1. The receptor's source is an adult in good health. The material was peripheral blood, obtained on day 0 of AZD1222 vaccination. The CDR3 sequence: CASSQDDRAYYGYTF. For the CDR3, the DNA is TGTGCCAGCAGCCAAGATGACAGGGCGTACTATGGCTACACCTTC.